The 22 T cell receptor beta chains listed next were all sequenced from one sample in a study of CD8 T cells in ankylosing spondylitis. General observations from the study: Apparently characteristic of ankylosing spondylitis blood was a TCR beta motif (fewer than ten highly homologous variants).

Which antigens these TCRs recognize remains unknown. TCRdb re-analysed the 5' RACE reads in MiXCR, keeping a single row per CDR3 protein. The sample yields a few hundred thousand distinct CDR3 sequences, under 25% seen once. Sequenced material: blood, either unsorted or a sorted T cell fraction (not recorded which). Receptor source: a male donor with ankylosing spondylitis.

V is TRBV20-1 and J is TRBJ1-3; D is perhaps TRBD1 (5 bases). In germline, CDR1 is DFQATT, CDR2 SNEGSKA (reference sequence). V dropped 3 bases and J dropped 11 bases, with 23 bases sitting between them. This CDR3 is built from 15 residues. The CDR3 loop is CSASGGATVEFPIYF. The CDR3 DNA reads TGCAGTGCTAGTGGGGGTGCCACGGTTGAATTCCCCATATATTTT.

This clonotype was seen a single time. The chain is built from TRBV9 and TRBJ2-3, with D maybe TRBD1 (5 bases). The germline gives CDR1 SGDLS, CDR2 YYNGEE. The V end lost 2 bases, the J end lost 5 bases, and 12 bases lay between the germline ends. The CDR3 covers 14 residues. CDR3 residues: CASSVRVTGDTQYF. CDR3 nucleotide sequence: TGTGCCAGCAGCGTCAGGGTTACTGGAGATACGCAGTATTTT.

The chain uses TRBV24-1 and TRBJ2-3; 7 nucleotides match TRBD1. J was trimmed by 2 bases and V by 5 bases; bases with no gene match: 6. This CDR3 has 15 amino acids. Germline V gene data show CDR1 as KGHDR and CDR2 as SFDVKD. CDR3 nucleotides: TGTGCCACCAGTGGTGCGACAGGGACCACAGATACGCAGTATTTT. It yields the protein CATSGATGTTDTQYF.

In its sample, this clonotype was seen a few times. An end of the junction does not agree with germline; a read error may underlie this. J is TRBJ1-1 and V is TRBV7-7; D remains ambiguous. The V gene's germline CDR1 is SSHAT and CDR2 FNYEAQ (reference sequence). This CDR3 spans 14 amino acids. CDR3 residues: CASSLDPGMTEAFF. The CDR3 coding sequence is TGTGCTAGCAGCTTAGATCCGGGGATGACTGAAGCTTTCTTT.

This clonotype was seen a few times. V gene TRBV2 combines with J gene TRBJ1-6; D not certain. V gave up 7 bases and J gave up 4 bases, with 11 bases separating them. The CDR3 has 14 residues. Germline-derived CDR1 and CDR2 are SNHLY and FYNNEI. CDR3 in DNA: TGTGCCAGCATTTCACGGCGTTATAATTCACCCCTCCACTTT. Encoded protein: CASISRRYNSPLHF.

V is TRBV28 and J is TRBJ2-2; 8 nucleotides line up with TRBD1. The V gene end was trimmed by 2 bases and the J gene end by 6 bases; junction bases not matched to a gene: 2. Germline-derived CDR1 and CDR2 are MDHEN and SYDVKM. There are 14 residues in the CDR3. The CDR3 here is CASSLGDRSGELFF. DNA of the CDR3: TGTGCCAGCAGTTTAGGGGACAGGTCCGGGGAGCTGTTTTTT. Variable domain in full (rest from reference TRBV28 and TRBJ2-2): DVKVTQSSRYLVKRTGEKVFLECVQDMDHENMFWYRQDPGLGLRLIYFSYDVKMKEKGDIPEGYSVSREKKERFSLILESASTNQTSMYLCASSLGDRSGELFFGEGSRLTVL.

This clonotype was detected a few times. The CDR3 spells CASSLLAGGPANYGYTF. The CDR3 nucleotides are TGTGCCAGCAGTTTGTTGGCAGGGGGCCCTGCTAACTATGGCTACACCTTC. This rearrangement joins TRBV28 to TRBJ1-2; 8 nucleotides align to TRBD1. The CDR3 totals 17 residues. Germline-derived CDR1 and CDR2 are MDHEN and SYDVKM. The V gene end was trimmed by 3 bases and the J gene end by 0 bases; junction bases not matched to a gene: 9.

This clonotype was counted a few times. This sequence joins TRBV7-7 and TRBJ2-2; possibly TRBD2 for D (5 bases). CDR1 and CDR2 from the germline V gene are SSHAT and FNYEAQ (reference sequence). CDR3 length: 15 residues. Trimming left V 2 bases short and J 5 bases short, with 12 bases between. The DNA of the CDR3 is TGTGCCAGCAGCTTATCTTCATCGGGGACCGGGGAGCTGTTTTTT. Translation gives CASSLSSSGTGELFF.

V and J are TRBV7-3 and TRBJ2-5; D gene uncertain. Germline V CDR1 and CDR2: SGHTA, FQGTGA. CDR3 length: 14 amino acids. The V gene lost 3 bases and the J gene lost 5 bases, with 13 bases spanning the gap. The CDR3 protein is CASSFLNTDETQYF. CDR3 nucleotides: TGTGCCAGCAGCTTCCTGAACACCGATGAGACCCAGTACTTC.

The rearrangement joins TRBV6-5 to TRBJ1-2, with a weak D call TRBD1 (5 bases). Germline V CDR1 and CDR2: MNHEY, SVGAGI. V was trimmed by 1 base and J by 1 base, leaving 10 bases between them. This CDR3 contains 15 residues. CDR3 in amino acids: CASSYLGERNYGYTF. In nucleotides, the CDR3 is TGTGCCAGCAGTTACTTGGGGGAACGTAACTATGGCTACACCTTC.

CDR3 DNA: TGTGCCAGCAGCTTAGGCGCTGGGGCCAACGTCCTGACTTTC. The encoded protein is CASSLGAGANVLTF. The chain combines TRBV7-9 with TRBJ2-6; no clear D. CDR1 and CDR2 from the germline V gene are SEHNR and FQNEAQ (reference sequence). The V gene lost 1 base and the J gene lost 2 bases, with 3 bases spanning the gap. The CDR3 runs to 14 residues.

This clonotype has only a few counts. CDR3 bases: TGTGCCACCAGTGAATCTAGGGGACAGGGGGCGAACACCGGGGAGCTGTTTTTT. Translated, it gives CATSESRGQGANTGELFF. The V call is TRBV24-1, the J call TRBJ2-2, with TRBD1 identical over 11 bases. CDR1 and CDR2 from the germline V gene are KGHDR and SFDVKD. This CDR3 has 18 residues. V dropped 4 bases and J dropped 0; count of bases not matched to a gene: 6.

This clonotype was picked up a small number of times. V gene TRBV5-1 combines with J gene TRBJ2-5; TRBD2 matches at 7 bases. The CDR3 is made up of 16 amino acids. V was clipped by 4 bases and J by 2 bases; unmatched bases: 11. Germline V gene sequence: CDR1 SGHRS, CDR2 YFSETQ. The CDR3 loop reads CASSPEGGPGQETQYF. CDR3 DNA sequence: TGCGCCAGCAGCCCGGAGGGAGGGCCGGGGCAAGAGACCCAGTACTTC.

The V call is TRBV5-1, the J call TRBJ2-2, with 7 bases that match TRBD2. Germline V gives CDR1 SGHRS, CDR2 YFSETQ. J gave up 4 bases and V 0 bases, and 3 bases lay outside the gene matches. CDR3 length: 15 residues. CDR3 coding DNA: TGCGCCAGCAGCTTGGACCGCGGGAGCACCGGGGAGCTGTTTTTT. Protein: CASSLDRGSTGELFF.

V and J are TRBV6-2 or TRBV6-3 and TRBJ2-3; 7 bases line up with TRBD2. V lost 2 bases to trimming and J lost 4 bases; unmatched junction nucleotides: 9. The germline gives CDR1 MNHEY, CDR2 SVGEGT. The CDR3 runs to 16 residues. The CDR3 nucleotides are TGTGCCAGCAGTTACGAGGGCCTAGCGGTCGCAGATACGCAGTATTTT. Amino acids: CASSYEGLAVADTQYF.

This clonotype was picked up a small number of times. The rearrangement links TRBV12-3 or TRBV12-4 to TRBJ2-7; D uncertain. With 4 bases removed from V and 5 bases from J, the gap between germline ends came to 15 bases. The CDR3 length is 14 residues. The CDR3 coding sequence is TGTGCCAGCAGTTCCCCCCCGGCGGCGAACGAGCAGTACTTC. This codes for CASSSPPAANEQYF.

This chain joins TRBV10-3 and TRBJ2-3; 15 nucleotides agree with TRBD2. This CDR3 has 16 amino acids. Germline CDR1 is ENHRY and CDR2 is SYGVKD. V dropped 6 bases and J dropped 3; count of bases not matched to a gene: 4. The CDR3 protein is CAISKGLAGGTDTQYF. For the CDR3, the DNA is TGTGCCATCAGCAAAGGACTAGCGGGAGGGACAGATACGCAGTATTTT.

The rearrangement links TRBV6-1 to TRBJ2-2; the match to TRBD1 covers 7 bases. Germline trimming cut 6 bases from V and 4 bases from J; bases unmatched to any gene: 5. Germline loops: CDR1 MNHNS, CDR2 SASEGT. There are 14 residues in the CDR3. The CDR3 sequence is CASRAGGVTGELFF. The CDR3 DNA reads TGTGCCAGCAGGGCAGGGGGTGTCACCGGGGAGCTGTTTTTT.

V is TRBV6-5 and J is TRBJ1-5; maybe TRBD1 (6 bases). V shed 0 bases and J shed 0 bases, with 15 bases lying between them. Germline V gene lookup returns CDR1 MNHEY and CDR2 SVGAGI. This CDR3 has 18 residues. CDR3 coding DNA: TGTGCCAGCAGTTACTCCGGGGGTAAGGGGGATAGCAATCAGCCCCAGCATTTT. Translation: CASSYSGGKGDSNQPQHF.

The genes are TRBV2 and TRBJ2-5, with D perhaps being TRBD1 or TRBD2 (5 bases each). V was shortened by 11 bases and J by 2 bases, with 12 bases between the two germline ends. This CDR3 is 12 amino acids long. Germline V gives CDR1 SNHLY, CDR2 FYNNEI. DNA for the CDR3: TGTGCCCGAGGGGTAAATCAAGAGACCCAGTACTTC. It encodes CARGVNQETQYF.

This sequence joins TRBV28 and TRBJ2-3; D possibly corresponds to TRBD2 (5 bases). The CDR3 covers 16 residues. V dropped 3 bases and J dropped 7 bases, with 20 bases sitting between them. CDR1 is MDHEN and CDR2 is SYDVKM in the germline V gene. CDR3 nucleotide sequence: TGTGCCAGCAGTTTTTCGGGGAGAGGGCCTAGCTATACGCAGTATTTT. It yields the protein CASSFSGRGPSYTQYF.

The chain employs TRBV24-1 and TRBJ2-3; 13 bases fit TRBD2. The J segment lost 0 bases and the V segment lost 0 bases, leaving 8 bases of the junction unmatched. The CDR3 totals 20 residues. Germline CDR1 KGHDR, CDR2 SFDVKD. For the CDR3, the DNA is TGTGCCACCAGTGATTTGCAAGGGACTAGCGGGGAATCTAGCACAGATACGCAGTATTTT. Translated: CATSDLQGTSGESSTDTQYF.